Following are 32 T cell receptor beta chains from one sample sequenced in a study of cytomegalovirus exposure and HLA in healthy donors. The study ran its PCR with 60 Vbeta and 13 Jbeta primers. Sequenced by immunoSEQ multiplex PCR; TCRdb stores in-frame clones only, minus some. The sample lists some 150,000 clones, about 78% occurring once. Sequenced sample: PBMCs. These receptors all stem from a male donor in good health and CMV-seronegative.

V is TRBV5-8 and J is TRBJ1-1; TRBD1 might be the D (6 bases). Germline CDR1 SGHTS, CDR2 YDEGEE. With 2 bases removed from V and 1 base from J, the gap between germline ends came to 9 bases. CDR3 length: 14 amino acids. The CDR3 loop reads CASSFRQENTEAFF. CDR3 DNA: TGTGCCAGCAGCTTTCGACAGGAGAACACTGAAGCTTTCTTT.

V is TRBV21-1 and J is TRBJ1-2; the D call in the table, TRBD1, was not verified against the DNA. TRBV21-1 is a listed pseudogene. This CDR3 is built from 14 residues. CDR3 residues: CASSRYRGWYGYTF. CDR3 coding DNA: TGTGCCAGCAGCAGGTACAGGGGGTGGTATGGCTACACCTTC.

The chain uses TRBV2 and TRBJ2-5, with 7 bases lining up with TRBD1. The CDR3 consists of 13 residues. From germline, CDR1 is SNHLY and CDR2 FYNNEI. The V segment lost 7 bases and the J segment 2 bases; nucleotides outside the gene matches: 4. In DNA form, the CDR3 reads TGTGCCAGCACCGAGGGACAGCAAGAGACCCAGTACTTC. This gives the protein CASTEGQQETQYF. The whole variable domain, remainder taken from reference TRBV2 and TRBJ2-5, is EPEVTQTPSHQVTQMGQEVILRCVPISNHLYFYWYRQILGQKVEFLVSFYNNEISEKSEIFDDQFSVERPDGSNFTLKIRSTKLEDSAMYFCASTEGQQETQYFGPGTRLLVL.

The genes are TRBV9 and TRBJ1-5, with 9 bases aligning to TRBD1. The CDR3 consists of 15 residues. V was clipped by 0 bases and J by 7 bases; unmatched bases: 5. Germline CDR1 SGDLS, CDR2 YYNGEE. CDR3 coding DNA: TGTGCCAGCAGCGTAGGGACAGGGGCAGAACAGCCCCAGCATTTT. Its protein is CASSVGTGAEQPQHF.

V gene TRBV11-1 combines with J gene TRBJ1-2; possibly TRBD1 for D (6 bases). The CDR3 has 14 residues. Germline CDR1 and CDR2: SGHAT and FQDESV (reference sequence). V dropped 6 bases and J dropped 1 base, with 12 bases sitting between them. CDR3 in DNA: TGTGCCAGCAGTCGTGGACAGCATAACTATGGCTACACCTTC. This sequence encodes CASSRGQHNYGYTF.

This clone has a handful of counts. The chain carries TRBV6-5 and TRBJ1-1; 10 bases are a match to TRBD1. Unmatched junction bases numbered 5, after V lost 5 bases and J lost 5 bases. The length of the CDR3 is 14 residues. Per germline, CDR1 MNHEY and CDR2 SVGAGI. The CDR3 DNA sequence: TGTGCCAGCAGTGGGGGACAGGGGAGGACTGAAGCTTTCTTT. This encodes CASSGGQGRTEAFF.

The chain is built from TRBV27 and TRBJ1-6; 8 bases line up with TRBD1. The ends lost 6 bases at V and 9 bases at J; junction bases unmatched: 4. The CDR3 is made up of 13 amino acids. Germline CDR1 reads MNHEY; CDR2 reads SMNVEV (reference sequence). DNA for the CDR3: TGTGCCAGCAGCTTGGACAGGGTTTCACCCCTCCACTTT. It encodes CASSLDRVSPLHF.

The chain employs TRBV5-4 and TRBJ2-5; TRBD1 matches at 7 bases. Germline loops: CDR1 SGHNT, CDR2 YYREEE (reference sequence). The CDR3 sequence is 12 residues long. V shed 9 bases, J shed 3 bases, and the junction held 5 bases outside the gene matches. In DNA form, the CDR3 reads TGTGCCACGGGACAGAAGAAAGAGACCCAGTACTTC. Its protein product is CATGQKKETQYF.

This clone has just one count. The chain is built from TRBV7-6 and TRBJ2-7; D is unclear. The V end was cut by 2 bases, the J end by 1 base, with 6 bases between. CDR1 is SGHVS and CDR2 is FNYEAQ in the germline V gene. The CDR3 is made up of 13 amino acids. In DNA, the CDR3 is TGTGCCAGCAGCTTATGGAGTTCCTACGAGCAGTACTTC. This sequence encodes CASSLWSSYEQYF.

The chain employs TRBV18 and TRBJ1-4; TRBD1 agrees at 10 bases. The CDR3 is made up of 14 amino acids. The V gene end was trimmed by 5 bases and the J gene end by 6 bases; junction bases not matched to a gene: 3. The V gene's germline CDR1 is KGHSH and CDR2 LQKENI. The CDR3 DNA reads TGTGCCAGCTCAATCGGGACAGGGGATGAAAAACTGTTTTTT. Translated: CASSIGTGDEKLFF.

This clone turned up a few times. The chain combines TRBV27 with TRBJ1-4; TRBD1 might be the D (6 bases). The CDR3 length is 15 residues. Germline lookup yields CDR1 MNHEY and CDR2 SMNVEV (reference sequence). Trimming pared 1 base from V and 7 bases from J, leaving 13 bases between. In DNA, the CDR3 is TGTGCCAGCAGTTTATTGGGGGGGCTTGGTGAAAAACTGTTTTTT. Its translation: CASSLLGGLGEKLFF. Variable domain in full (rest from reference TRBV27 and TRBJ1-4): EAQVTQNPRYLITVTGKKLTVTCSQNMNHEYMSWYRQDPGLGLRQIYYSMNVEVTDKGDVPEGYKVSRKEKRNFPLILESPSPNQTSLYFCASSLLGGLGEKLFFGSGTQLSVL.

The chain recombines TRBV19 with TRBJ2-6; 8 bases agree with TRBD1. CDR3 length equals 19 residues. Germline assignment: CDR1 LNHDA and CDR2 SQIVND (reference sequence). Trimming cost V 2 bases and J 0 bases; bases outside gene matches: 9. The CDR3 region has the DNA TGTGCCAGTAGTATACAGGGGGCGGTCTTCCACTCTGGGGCCAACGTCCTGACTTTC. The encoded protein is CASSIQGAVFHSGANVLTF. The variable domain in full, completed from reference TRBV19 and TRBJ2-6, reads DGGITQSPKYLFRKEGQNVTLSCEQNLNHDAMYWYRQDPGQGLRLIYYSQIVNDFQKGDIAEGYSVSREKKESFPLTVTSAQKNPTAFYLCASSIQGAVFHSGANVLTFGAGSRLTVL.

This chain links TRBV4-3 with TRBJ2-5; weak D call: TRBD2 (5 bases). Judging by the DNA end, TRBJ2-7 fits better; the J call may be wrong. CDR1 is LGHNA, CDR2 YSLEER, per germline. CDR3 size: 14 residues. The CDR3 sequence is CASSQDLLAYEQYF. CDR3 nucleotide sequence: TGCGCCAGCAGCCAAGATTTACTAGCCTACGAGCAGTACTTC.

This sequence joins TRBV6-5 and TRBJ2-7; 10 nucleotides align to TRBD1. The germline V gene encodes CDR1 MNHEY and CDR2 SVGAGI. Trimming removed 5 bases from V and 4 bases from J; junction bases left unmatched: 8. The CDR3 consists of 15 residues. The CDR3 coding sequence is TGTGCCAGCAGTCCCCTAGGACAGGGGGGTTACGAGCAGTACTTC. It is translated as CASSPLGQGGYEQYF.

The gene calls are TRBV9 and TRBJ2-3, with 15 bases aligning to TRBD2. The germline gives CDR1 SGDLS, CDR2 YYNGEE. V shed 4 bases and J 6 bases; nucleotides not matched to a gene: 6. The CDR3 totals 16 residues. For the CDR3, the DNA is TGTGCCAGCAGCTCCCCGGGACTAGCGGGGGGTGATACGCAGTATTTT. This sequence encodes CASSSPGLAGGDTQYF.

This rearrangement joins TRBV27 to TRBJ2-3; 9 bases align to TRBD2. V lost 2 bases and J lost 5; bases outside the gene matches: 5. The germline CDR1 and CDR2 sequences are MNHEY and SMNVEV (reference sequence). CDR3 size: 15 residues. CDR3 amino acids: CASSLVAGGGDTQYF. The CDR3 DNA sequence: TGTGCCAGCAGTTTAGTTGCGGGAGGGGGAGATACGCAGTATTTT.

This chain connects TRBV27 to TRBJ1-2, with a tentative D call TRBD1 (6 bases). Looked up from germline, CDR1 is MNHEY and CDR2 is SMNVEV (reference sequence). The V and J ends lost 6 bases and 8 bases respectively, with 19 bases between them. This CDR3 spans 14 amino acids. The CDR3 loop reads CASRPTGAVKGYTF. The CDR3 bases are TGTGCCAGCAGGCCGACAGGAGCGGTAAAGGGCTACACCTTC.

This rearrangement joins TRBV7-2 to TRBJ2-3; 12 bases are a match to TRBD2. CDR1 and CDR2 (germline): SGHTA, FQGNSA. This CDR3 is built from 16 residues. The J segment lost 0 bases and the V segment lost 5 bases, leaving 3 bases of the junction unmatched. CDR3 bases: TGTGCCAGCAGCCCCGGGACTAGCGGGAGCACAGATACGCAGTATTTT. Its translation is CASSPGTSGSTDTQYF.

This rearrangement joins TRBV7-3 to TRBJ2-7; TRBD2 matches at 11 bases. The length of the CDR3 is 15 residues. V trimming: 6 bases; J trimming: 4 bases; junction bases outside the gene matches: 8. CDR1 is SGHTA, CDR2 FQGTGA, per germline. The CDR3 is CASRYTSGGPYEQYF. The CDR3, as DNA: TGTGCCAGCAGGTATACTAGCGGGGGCCCTTACGAGCAGTACTTC.

This chain links TRBV6-6 with TRBJ1-1, with 10 bases matching TRBD1. After removal of 0 bases from V and 5 bases from J, the junction contained 0 bases not matched to a gene. Per germline, CDR1 MNHNY and CDR2 SVGAGI (reference sequence). This CDR3 is 14 amino acids long. The chain's CDR3 is CASSYSGQGTEAFF. CDR3 DNA sequence: TGTGCCAGCAGTTACTCGGGACAGGGGACTGAAGCTTTCTTT.

This chain links TRBV21-1 with TRBJ1-6; TRBD1 is the table's D call and was not checked against the DNA. TRBV21-1 is recorded as a pseudogene. The CDR3 is made up of 15 amino acids. CDR3 DNA sequence: TGTGCCAGCCCCGGACAGGCTGGGATCGGTTCACCCCTCCACTTT. Protein: CASPGQAGIGSPLHF.

With respect to this clone: Compared with germline, one end of the junction differs, possibly owing to a read error. The rearrangement joins TRBV7-7 to TRBJ2-1; 9 bases are a match to TRBD2. Per the germline V gene, CDR1 is SSHAT and CDR2 is FNYEAQ (reference sequence). The CDR3 extends over 16 amino acids. CDR3 bases: TGTGCTAGCAGCCCCATAGCGGGGGCCACGTCCAATGAGCAGTTCTTC. Translated: CASSPIAGATSNEQFF.

The chain couples TRBV6-1 to TRBJ1-1, with D uncertain. Trimming left V 6 bases short and J 1 base short, with 9 bases between. CDR1 and CDR2 from the germline V gene are MNHNS and SASEGT. The CDR3 runs to 13 residues. This chain's CDR3 is CASRITANTEAFF. CDR3 nucleotide sequence: TGTGCCAGCAGAATTACTGCGAACACTGAAGCTTTCTTT.

This clone was detected a few times. The chain links TRBV10-3 to TRBJ1-1, with D possibly matching TRBD1 (5 bases). The germline V gene encodes CDR1 ENHRY and CDR2 SYGVKD. Trimming took off 0 bases at V and 1 base at J, with 12 bases between the two ends. This CDR3 region has 16 residues. CDR3 in amino acids: CAISESGGARNTEAFF. CDR3 nucleotide sequence: TGTGCCATCAGTGAGTCGGGTGGGGCCCGGAACACTGAAGCTTTCTTT.

The V gene is TRBV28, the J gene TRBJ1-2; D possibly corresponds to TRBD1 (6 bases). The V gene lost 3 bases and the J gene lost 0 bases, with 17 bases spanning the gap. Germline V gene sequence: CDR1 MDHEN, CDR2 SYDVKM. The CDR3 covers 17 residues. This CDR3 reads CASSFYIPDRANYGYTF. CDR3 in DNA: TGTGCCAGCAGTTTTTACATCCCGGACAGAGCTAACTATGGCTACACCTTC.

The V call is TRBV11-2, the J call TRBJ2-3, with D possibly TRBD2 on 5 matching bases. V lost 5 bases and J lost 0, with 9 bases in between. The CDR3 extends over 14 amino acids. Germline CDR1 is SGHAT and CDR2 is FQNNGV. The CDR3 region has the DNA TGTGCCAGCAGCCGGAGCGGAAGCACAGATACGCAGTATTTT. Its protein is CASSRSGSTDTQYF.

The V call is TRBV5-1, the J call TRBJ2-7; TRBD1 aligns across 12 bases. The germline V gene has CDR1 SGHRS and CDR2 YFSETQ. Trimming cost V 3 bases and J 5 bases; bases outside gene matches: 3. The CDR3 covers 14 residues. CDR3 DNA: TGCGCCAGCAGCTGGGGGACAGGGGGCCACGAGCAGTACTTC. Amino acids: CASSWGTGGHEQYF.

The chain is built from TRBV10-1 and TRBJ2-7; 7 bases match TRBD1. The CDR3 runs to 15 residues. With 9 bases clipped from V and 1 base from J, the junction kept 12 bases outside the gene matches. CDR1 WNHNN and CDR2 SYGVQD come from the germline V gene (reference sequence). The CDR3 region is CARRPTGDPSYEQYF. DNA of the CDR3: TGCGCCAGAAGACCTACAGGGGATCCTTCCTACGAGCAGTACTTC.

This rearrangement joins TRBV5-1 to TRBJ2-7, with unresolved D. The germline V gene has CDR1 SGHRS and CDR2 YFSETQ. This CDR3 is 15 amino acids long. V lost 0 bases to trimming and J lost 3 bases, with 13 bases between them. The CDR3 here is CASSLVADLNYEQYF. The DNA for the CDR3 is TGCGCCAGCAGCTTGGTAGCAGACCTAAACTACGAGCAGTACTTC.

The chain uses TRBV6-1 and TRBJ2-2; 7 bases line up with TRBD1. The ends lost 4 bases at V and 4 bases at J; junction bases unmatched: 6. There are 15 residues in the CDR3. Germline CDR1 reads MNHNS; CDR2 reads SASEGT. For the CDR3, the DNA is TGTGCCAGCAGTGTAGAACAGGGGCCCACCGGGGAGCTGTTTTTT. Amino acid sequence: CASSVEQGPTGELFF.

The V and J genes are TRBV10-2 and TRBJ2-5; 8 bases agree with TRBD1. V lost 0 bases and J lost 4; bases outside the gene matches: 7. The V gene's germline CDR1 is WSHSY and CDR2 SAAADI. The CDR3 is made up of 16 amino acids. The CDR3 DNA reads as TGCGCCAGCAGTGAGTCGATTACAGGGGGGCTAGAGACCCAGTACTTC. This translates into CASSESITGGLETQYF.

In this sample, this clone turned up a few times. The gene calls are TRBV21-1 and TRBJ1-2. TRBV21-1 is a listed pseudogene. The CDR3 is made up of 13 amino acids. CDR3 amino acids: CASSKDWGDGYTF. The DNA of the CDR3 is TGTGCCAGCAGCAAAGATTGGGGGGACGGCTACACCTTC.